The present entry profiles one T cell receptor (beta chain) with its context. These data come from a study of T cell responses to AZD1222 COVID-19 vaccine. The method was immunoSEQ multiplex PCR; TCRdb's version includes in-frame clones alone and lacks a portion of them. The data contain approximately 200,000 clones, 85% to 95% of them singletons. Germline CDR1 is SGHNT and CDR2 is YYREEE (reference sequence). This CDR3 is 15 amino acids long. V lost 3 bases and J lost 5; bases outside the gene matches: 9. The sample here was peripheral blood, taken 28 days after the second AZD1222 dose. The clonotype originates from an adult who received the AZD1222 COVID-19 vaccine. The rearrangement links TRBV5-4 to TRBJ2-5; 8 positions agree with TRBD2. The CDR3 reads CASSSAGGGRETQYF. The DNA for the CDR3 is TGTGCCAGCAGCTCGGCGGGGGGCGGTCGTGAGACCCAGTACTTC. The whole variable domain, remainder taken from reference TRBV5-4 and TRBJ2-5, is ETGVTQSPTHLIKTRGQQVTLRCSSQSGHNTVSWYQQALGQGPQFIFQYYREEENGRGNFPPRFSGLQFPNYSSELNVNALELDDSALYLCASSSAGGGRETQYFGPGTRLLVL.